Below, 30 T cell receptor beta chains from the same sample are listed, as sequenced in a study of blood T cell repertoires in COVID-19. Here immunoSEQ multiplex PCR was the method, and the copy in TCRdb shows in-frame clones only, minus some. The sample yields roughly 570,000 clones, around nine tenths seen once. The specimen sequenced was peripheral blood. Source of these receptors: a woman aged 50 to 60 with COVID-19, enrolled during active disease.

This clone was recorded a few times. V and J are TRBV30 and TRBJ1-2; D is uncertain. With 0 bases removed from V and 8 bases from J, the gap between germline ends came to 16 bases. This CDR3 spans 14 amino acids. CDR1 GTSNPN and CDR2 SVGIG come from the germline V gene (reference sequence). CDR3 loop: CAWSVGNRAGGYTF. CDR3 in DNA: TGTGCCTGGAGTGTAGGCAACAGAGCGGGGGGCTACACCTTC. Full variable domain (outside the CDR3, taken from reference TRBV30 and TRBJ1-2): SQTIHQWPATLVQPVGSPLSLECTVEGTSNPNLYWYRQAAGRGLQLLFYSVGIGQISSEVPQNLSASRPQDRQFILSSKKLLLSDSGFYLCAWSVGNRAGGYTFGSGTRLTVV.

In its sample, this clone was seen once. The DNA of the CDR3 is TGTGCCAGCAGTCGAGCGCCGGGGGGGGAAGATACGCAGTATTTT. As protein: CASSRAPGGEDTQYF. V gene TRBV11-2 combines with J gene TRBJ2-3, with 8 bases lining up with TRBD2. This CDR3 spans 15 amino acids. V was pared by 6 bases and J by 5 bases, with 10 bases of the junction left unmatched. The V gene's germline CDR1 is SGHAT and CDR2 FQNNGV.

The rearrangement joins TRBV5-1 to TRBJ2-7; 7 bases are shared with TRBD1. CDR3 length: 15 amino acids. From germline, CDR1 is SGHRS and CDR2 YFSETQ. Trimming took 0 bases from V and 2 from J; bases not matched to a gene: 5. The CDR3 spells CASSLEPGQTYEQYF. In nucleotides, the CDR3 is TGCGCCAGCAGCTTGGAACCGGGACAGACCTACGAGCAGTACTTC.

The J gene is TRBJ1-1, the V gene TRBV6-5; 10 bases are shared with TRBD1. The CDR3 is 13 residues long. The V and J ends lost 6 bases and 7 bases, in that order; junction bases with no gene match: 5. Germline lookup yields CDR1 MNHEY and CDR2 SVGAGI. The CDR3 nucleotides read TGTGCCAGCAGAGCGGGACAGGGGTTTGAAGCTTTCTTT. Translated, it gives CASRAGQGFEAFF.

The rearrangement uses TRBV7-8 and TRBJ1-6; D is ambiguous. Germline V gene sequence: CDR1 SGHVS, CDR2 FQNEAQ. V lost 1 base to trimming and J lost 6 bases, with 10 bases between them. The CDR3 runs to 15 residues. The CDR3 bases are TGTGCCAGCAGCTTAGAAAACACAGCTAATTCACCCCTCCACTTT. It yields the protein CASSLENTANSPLHF.

This chain links TRBV5-6 with TRBJ1-3; possibly TRBD1 for D (5 bases). V was pared by 0 bases and J by 0 bases, with 7 bases between. This CDR3 contains 15 residues. Per the germline V gene, CDR1 is SGHDT and CDR2 is YYEEEE. The CDR3 spells CASSLEGSSGNTIYF. The CDR3 nucleotides read TGTGCCAGCAGCTTGGAGGGGTCCTCTGGAAACACCATATATTTT. The whole variable domain, filled in from reference TRBV5-6 and TRBJ1-3, reads DAGVTQSPTHLIKTRGQQVTLRCSPKSGHDTVSWYQQALGQGPQFIFQYYEEEERQRGNFPDRFSGHQFPNYSSELNVNALLLGDSALYLCASSLEGSSGNTIYFGEGSWLTVV.

The chain is built from TRBV30 and TRBJ2-3, with 8 nucleotides matching TRBD2. After removal of 0 bases from V and 6 bases from J, the junction contained 5 bases not matched to a gene. The CDR3 contains 14 residues. Germline-derived CDR1 and CDR2 are GTSNPN and SVGIG (reference sequence). The CDR3 DNA is TGTGCCTGGAGTGTAGCGGGGGCCGCGGATACGCAGTATTTT. Amino acids: CAWSVAGAADTQYF.

The CDR3: CSVDRQGTGELFF. In nucleotides, the CDR3 is TGCAGCGTGGACAGACAGGGGACCGGGGAGCTGTTTTTT. The V and J genes are TRBV29-1 and TRBJ2-2; 8 bases map to TRBD1. V was clipped by 6 bases and J by 5 bases; unmatched bases: 5. In germline, CDR1 is SQVTM, CDR2 ANQGSEA. There are 13 residues in the CDR3.

The rearrangement joins TRBV5-4 to TRBJ2-1; no reliable D call. This CDR3 spans 13 amino acids. CDR1 and CDR2 from the germline V gene are SGHNT and YYREEE (reference sequence). The V gene lost 3 bases and the J gene lost 4 bases, with 8 bases spanning the gap. CDR3 sequence (DNA): TGTGCCAGCAGCTCCCCTTTGTACAATGAGCAGTTCTTC. Translation gives CASSSPLYNEQFF.

The chain combines TRBV3-1 (or the pseudogene TRBV3-2) with TRBJ1-1; D ambiguous. CDR1 is LGHDT, CDR2 YNNKEL, per germline (reference sequence). The CDR3 extends over 14 amino acids. V lost 6 bases and J 0 bases, leaving 11 bases between the germline ends. CDR3 sequence: CASRPEGMNTEAFF. The CDR3 region has the DNA TGTGCCAGCAGACCCGAGGGAATGAACACTGAAGCTTTCTTT.

The chain joins TRBV9 to TRBJ1-4, with a tentative D call TRBD1 (5 bases). The V end lost 0 bases, the J end lost 5 bases, and 8 bases lay between the germline ends. The CDR3 is 14 residues long. Germline loops: CDR1 SGDLS, CDR2 YYNGEE. CDR3 nucleotide sequence: TGTGCCAGCAGCGTAGGGGGCAAGAATGAAAAACTGTTTTTT. This gives the protein CASSVGGKNEKLFF.

This clone was recorded only once. The chain uses TRBV18 and TRBJ2-1; TRBD1 aligns across 12 bases. CDR3 length: 17 residues. The J segment lost 9 bases and the V segment lost 3 bases, leaving 12 bases of the junction unmatched. The V gene's germline CDR1 is KGHSH and CDR2 LQKENI. The DNA of the CDR3 is TGTGCCAGCTCACCCAACACGCCGGGACAGGGGGCCGGTGAGCAGTTCTTC. It specifies CASSPNTPGQGAGEQFF.

This clone was observed once. The rearrangement uses TRBV3-1 (or the pseudogene TRBV3-2) and TRBJ2-3, with 7 bases identical to TRBD2. This CDR3 has 13 residues. Germline values: CDR1 LGHDT, CDR2 YNNKEL (reference sequence). V was pared by 1 base and J by 5 bases, with 0 bases of the junction left unmatched. The CDR3: CASSQGGGDTQYF. The CDR3 region has the DNA TGTGCCAGCAGCCAAGGGGGGGGAGATACGCAGTATTTT.

The V gene is TRBV19, the J gene TRBJ1-4, with 9 bases aligning to TRBD1. J lost 5 bases, V lost 4 bases, and 8 bases had no gene match. Per germline, CDR1 LNHDA and CDR2 SQIVND (reference sequence). The CDR3 is 16 residues long. This CDR3 is CASSTAGQGRNEKLFF. The DNA of the CDR3 is TGTGCCAGTAGTACCGCCGGACAGGGGAGGAATGAAAAACTGTTTTTT.

CDR3 residues: CASSEQGIEQFF. CDR3 DNA: TGTGCCAGCAGTGAACAGGGAATCGAGCAGTTCTTC. This chain links TRBV6-1 with TRBJ2-1; D might be TRBD1 (5 bases). Germline assignment: CDR1 MNHNS and CDR2 SASEGT. The CDR3 spans 12 residues. Trimming cost V 2 bases and J 10 bases, with 9 bases left between them.

The V call is TRBV19, the J call TRBJ2-3, with D perhaps matching TRBD2 (5 bases). The CDR3 is 13 residues long. V gave up 1 base and J gave up 5 bases, with 7 bases separating them. Germline loops: CDR1 LNHDA, CDR2 SQIVND (reference sequence). The chain's CDR3 is CASSIAGRDTQYF. CDR3 bases: TGTGCCAGTAGTATAGCGGGGAGAGATACGCAGTATTTT. The variable domain in full, completed from reference TRBV19 and TRBJ2-3, reads DGGITQSPKYLFRKEGQNVTLSCEQNLNHDAMYWYRQDPGQGLRLIYYSQIVNDFQKGDIAEGYSVSREKKESFPLTVTSAQKNPTAFYLCASSIAGRDTQYFGPGTRLTVL.

A single count supports this clone. This chain links TRBV9 with TRBJ1-4; 7 positions match TRBD1. The V gene end was trimmed by 0 bases and the J gene end by 6 bases; junction bases not matched to a gene: 5. Germline CDR1 reads SGDLS; CDR2 reads YYNGEE. CDR3 length equals 15 residues. CDR3 sequence: CASSVVPTGDEKLFF. CDR3 sequence (DNA): TGTGCCAGCAGCGTAGTTCCCACAGGGGATGAAAAACTGTTTTTT.

The J gene is TRBJ2-7, the V gene TRBV7-6; 10 nucleotides match TRBD2. J lost 6 bases, V lost 0 bases, and 5 bases had no gene match. This CDR3 is built from 15 residues. Germline V gene sequence: CDR1 SGHVS, CDR2 FNYEAQ. The CDR3, as DNA: TGTGCCAGCAGCTTAGCTTTTAGCGGGGGGTCCGAGCAGTACTTC. This gives the protein CASSLAFSGGSEQYF.

The gene calls are TRBV6-1 and TRBJ1-5; D is perhaps TRBD1 (5 bases). Germline loops: CDR1 MNHNS, CDR2 SASEGT. CDR3 length: 14 residues. Trimming took 2 bases from V and 4 from J, leaving 9 bases between them. The CDR3 here is CASSEQGPNQPQHF. DNA for the CDR3: TGTGCCAGCAGTGAACAGGGTCCGAATCAGCCCCAGCATTTT.

The chain is built from TRBV19 and TRBJ2-7, with a possible D match to TRBD2 (5 bases). The CDR3 has 14 amino acids. V lost 4 bases and J 2 bases, leaving 12 bases between the germline ends. Germline lookup yields CDR1 LNHDA and CDR2 SQIVND (reference sequence). The CDR3 reads CASSRRALTYEQYF. CDR3 in DNA: TGTGCCAGTAGTAGGCGGGCTCTAACCTACGAGCAGTACTTC.

V is TRBV5-4 and J is TRBJ1-1, with 11 bases that match TRBD1. The CDR3 length is 13 residues. Per the germline V gene, CDR1 is SGHNT and CDR2 is YYREEE (reference sequence). With 4 bases clipped from V and 5 bases from J, the junction kept 1 base outside the gene matches. CDR3 protein: CASSGDRGTEAFF. The CDR3 bases are TGTGCCAGCAGCGGGGACAGGGGGACTGAAGCTTTCTTT. Complete variable domain (other parts from reference TRBV5-4 and TRBJ1-1): ETGVTQSPTHLIKTRGQQVTLRCSSQSGHNTVSWYQQALGQGPQFIFQYYREEENGRGNFPPRFSGLQFPNYSSELNVNALELDDSALYLCASSGDRGTEAFFGQGTRLTVV.

The V gene is TRBV5-1, the J gene TRBJ2-3; perhaps TRBD2 as D (5 bases). V lost 0 bases and J 0 bases, leaving 8 bases between the germline ends. This CDR3 has 15 residues. Germline CDR1 and CDR2: SGHRS and YFSETQ. Written as DNA, the CDR3 is TGCGCCAGCAGCTTGGAGAGGACTAGCACAGATACGCAGTATTTT. Residues: CASSLERTSTDTQYF.

The rearrangement joins TRBV11-1 to TRBJ1-1, with 8 bases identical to TRBD1. CDR1 SGHAT and CDR2 FQDESV come from the germline V gene (reference sequence). The CDR3 sequence is 15 residues long. The junction had 11 bases not matched to a gene; V was cut back by 5 bases and J by 6 bases. The CDR3 DNA reads TGTGCCAGCAGCCCCTCCGGGACAGGAAGGTCTGAAGCTTTCTTT. Translated: CASSPSGTGRSEAFF.

This sequence joins TRBV2 and TRBJ1-2, with 7 bases lining up with TRBD1. The CDR3 is 16 residues long. V gave up 8 bases and J gave up 6 bases; unmatched junction bases: 18. Germline V lookup: CDR1 SNHLY, CDR2 FYNNEI. CDR3 sequence reads: CASLRYRDSPPDGYTF. CDR3 in DNA: TGTGCCAGCTTACGATACCGGGACAGCCCCCCCGATGGCTACACCTTC.

This chain uses TRBV5-5 with TRBJ1-6; D uncertain. The CDR3 is 16 amino acids. Per the germline V gene, CDR1 is SGHKS and CDR2 is YYEKEE (reference sequence). V was cut by 0 bases and J by 6 bases, with 13 bases left in between. As DNA, the CDR3 is TGTGCCAGCAGCTTGGCCGGGGAAGTAGGTAATTCACCCCTCCACTTT. Amino acids: CASSLAGEVGNSPLHF.

Here the CDR3 DNA reads TGTGCCAGCAGCCAAGAACAGGGCTATAACTATGGCTACACCTTC. This codes for CASSQEQGYNYGYTF. This chain uses TRBV3-1 (or the pseudogene TRBV3-2) with TRBJ1-2; possibly TRBD1 for D (6 bases). Trimming left V 0 bases short and J 1 base short, with 9 bases between. Germline-derived CDR1 and CDR2 are LGHDT and YNNKEL (reference sequence). This CDR3 comprises 15 residues.

J is TRBJ2-2 and V is TRBV7-9, with a weak D call TRBD1 (6 bases). Between the trimmed V and J ends, which lost 5 bases and 6 bases, there was a span of 13 bases. Germline values: CDR1 SEHNR, CDR2 FQNEAQ (reference sequence). CDR3 size: 14 residues. The CDR3 region is CASSNDRSAGELFF. In DNA form, the CDR3 reads TGTGCCAGCAGCAACGACAGGTCGGCCGGGGAGCTGTTTTTT.

This clone showed up just a few times. The chain couples TRBV6-6 to TRBJ1-5; 7 nucleotides agree with TRBD1. The ends lost 8 bases at V and 7 bases at J; junction bases unmatched: 5. Per the germline V gene, CDR1 is MNHNY and CDR2 is SVGAGI (reference sequence). The CDR3 consists of 12 residues. CDR3 in amino acids: CASGAGGQPQHF. For the CDR3, the DNA is TGTGCCAGCGGGGCAGGGGGACAGCCCCAGCATTTT.

CDR3 region: CASSSRAGSSLEQYF. Here the CDR3 DNA reads TGTGCCAGCAGCTCAAGGGCGGGCTCCTCTCTCGAGCAGTACTTC. The chain couples TRBV13 to TRBJ2-7; a possible D gene is TRBD2 (5 bases). This CDR3 is 15 amino acids long. CDR1 is PRHDT, CDR2 FYEKMQ, per germline (reference sequence). V was clipped by 4 bases and J by 6 bases, with 19 bases between them.

The CDR3 loop reads CASSLYVDREMNTQYF. In nucleotides, the CDR3 is TGCGCCAGCAGCTTGTATGTTGACAGGGAAATGAATACGCAGTATTTT. The chain joins TRBV5-1 to TRBJ2-3, with 7 bases aligning to TRBD1. Germline V gives CDR1 SGHRS, CDR2 YFSETQ. With 1 base clipped from V and 7 bases from J, the junction kept 12 bases outside the gene matches. The CDR3 extends over 16 amino acids.